Shown below are 24 T cell receptor beta chains from a single sample sequenced in a study of blood T cell repertoires in COVID-19 (TCRdb year 2020). The method behind the library was the immunoSEQ multiplex PCR assay. Entries here come from immuneACCESS through TCRdb and include only in-frame sequences with V and J called. Some clones fail to appear in such tables; in the studies checked, an unresolved V gene covers under half of the shortfall, and the cause of the remainder is unknown. In all, the sample holds roughly 150,000 clones, and 65% to 85% of those were seen once. Roughly 4.9% of the sample rests with the top ten. Sequencing used PBMCs or T cells enriched from blood (not recorded which). These receptors all stem from a man aged 65-85 years who had been exposed to COVID-19.

The genes are TRBV5-6 and TRBJ2-3; D may be TRBD2 (5 bases). This CDR3 comprises 17 residues. V lost 5 bases to trimming and J lost 0 bases, with 19 bases between them. CDR1 is SGHDT, CDR2 YYEEEE, per germline. The CDR3 loop is CASSPAESPLSTDTQYF. The CDR3 DNA sequence: TGTGCCAGCAGTCCAGCGGAAAGCCCCTTGAGCACAGATACGCAGTATTTT.

The rearrangement links TRBV19 to TRBJ1-2, with D possibly being TRBD1 (5 bases). Germline CDR1 reads LNHDA; CDR2 reads SQIVND (reference sequence). This CDR3 is built from 13 residues. The ends were cut back, 7 bases at V and 4 bases at J, with 13 bases in the middle. The CDR3 here is CASNPSGFYGYTF. In nucleotides, the CDR3 is TGTGCCAGTAATCCATCAGGGTTCTATGGCTACACCTTC.

This chain uses TRBV12-3 or TRBV12-4 with TRBJ1-3; no definite D call. The CDR3 loop spans 12 amino acids. The ends were cut back, 8 bases at V and 4 bases at J, with 9 bases in the middle. CDR3 coding DNA: TGTGCCAGCCAGAAGAGGGGAAACACCATATATTTT. Its translation is CASQKRGNTIYF.

This clone was seen a single time. The chain is built from TRBV4-3 and TRBJ2-7, with 10 bases matching TRBD1. This CDR3 contains 15 residues. V lost 4 bases to trimming and J lost 4 bases; unmatched junction nucleotides: 7. Germline lookup yields CDR1 LGHNA and CDR2 YSLEER. The CDR3: CASSLAGTGEYEQYF. In DNA form, the CDR3 reads TGCGCCAGCAGCCTGGCCGGGACAGGGGAGTACGAGCAGTACTTC.

The chain carries TRBV29-1 and TRBJ1-1; no definite D call. This CDR3 is 13 amino acids long. Germline values: CDR1 SQVTM, CDR2 ANQGSEA. V was pared by 3 bases and J by 5 bases, with 13 bases between. This CDR3 is CSVDSGGGTEAFF. The CDR3 DNA reads as TGCAGCGTTGACTCGGGCGGAGGAACTGAAGCTTTCTTT.

The V call is TRBV12-3 or TRBV12-4, the J call TRBJ2-1; D gene ambiguous. V was pared by 6 bases and J by 0 bases, with 6 bases between. The CDR3 contains 13 residues. The chain's CDR3 is CASRRSSYNEQFF. The CDR3 region has the DNA TGTGCCAGCAGGAGAAGCTCCTACAATGAGCAGTTCTTC.

The genes are TRBV7-8 and TRBJ2-5; perhaps TRBD2 as D (6 bases). Germline-derived CDR1 and CDR2 are SGHVS and FQNEAQ. CDR3 size: 14 residues. V was clipped by 5 bases and J by 5 bases, with 15 bases between them. The CDR3 sequence is CASSPGSPGETQYF. The CDR3 coding sequence is TGTGCCAGCAGCCCCGGGAGCCCGGGGGAGACCCAGTACTTC.

This clone was seen a handful of times. The chain recombines TRBV19 with TRBJ1-2, with a possible D match to TRBD1 (5 bases). CDR3 length: 16 residues. Germline assignment: CDR1 LNHDA and CDR2 SQIVND (reference sequence). V lost 2 bases, J lost 4 bases, and 17 bases lay in between. CDR3 DNA: TGTGCCAGTAGTATACGCCAGGGACTACAGAGCTATGGCTACACCTTC. Translation: CASSIRQGLQSYGYTF. The entire variable domain, with the rest obtained from reference TRBV19 and TRBJ1-2, is as follows: DGGITQSPKYLFRKEGQNVTLSCEQNLNHDAMYWYRQDPGQGLRLIYYSQIVNDFQKGDIAEGYSVSREKKESFPLTVTSAQKNPTAFYLCASSIRQGLQSYGYTFGSGTRLTVV.

The rearrangement joins TRBV3-1 (or the pseudogene TRBV3-2) to TRBJ2-5; the match to TRBD2 covers 8 bases. The ends lost 5 bases at V and 5 bases at J; junction bases unmatched: 13. In germline, CDR1 is LGHDT, CDR2 YNNKEL (reference sequence). The CDR3 extends over 16 amino acids. DNA for the CDR3: TGTGCCAGCAGCTTTTCCCTAGCGGGCCCTTTTGAGACCCAGTACTTC. Protein sequence: CASSFSLAGPFETQYF.

This chain uses TRBV7-2 with TRBJ2-3, with TRBD2 matching 12 bases. In germline, CDR1 is SGHTA, CDR2 FQGNSA. After removal of 2 bases from V and 12 bases from J, the junction contained 9 bases not matched to a gene. The CDR3 spans 15 residues. The CDR3 sequence is CASSLPPQTSGGQYF. CDR3 DNA sequence: TGTGCCAGCAGCTTACCGCCCCAGACTAGCGGGGGCCAGTATTTT. Variable domain in full (rest from reference TRBV7-2 and TRBJ2-3): GAGVSQSPSNKVTEKGKDVELRCDPISGHTALYWYRQSLGQGLEFLIYFQGNSAPDKSGLPSDRFSAERTGGSVSTLTIQRTQQEDSAVYLCASSLPPQTSGGQYFGPGTRLTVL.

The rearrangement joins TRBV6-2 or TRBV6-3 to TRBJ2-3, with a possible D match to TRBD1 (5 bases). The CDR3 extends over 12 amino acids. Germline V gene sequence: CDR1 MNHEY, CDR2 SVGEGT. The ends were cut back, 5 bases at V and 6 bases at J, with 9 bases in the middle. As DNA, the CDR3 is TGTGCCAGCAGTAGGGGTCGGGATACGCAGTATTTT. It encodes CASSRGRDTQYF.

There are a few counts of this clone. V and J are TRBV24-1 and TRBJ1-5; 8 bases align to TRBD1. In germline, CDR1 is KGHDR, CDR2 SFDVKD. The CDR3 length is 14 residues. V lost 7 bases to trimming and J lost 6 bases; unmatched junction nucleotides: 7. The CDR3 coding sequence is TGTGCCACCAGCTCAGGGGGCGCGGGTCAGCCCCAGCATTTT. Protein product: CATSSGGAGQPQHF.

The J gene is TRBJ2-3, the V gene TRBV2; 15 nucleotides match TRBD2. The CDR3 spans 16 residues. Germline V gene lookup returns CDR1 SNHLY and CDR2 FYNNEI. V shed 9 bases and J 1 base; nucleotides not matched to a gene: 5. DNA for the CDR3: TGTGCCAGAGGGACTAGCGGGGGGCCGGGCACAGATACGCAGTATTTT. Its translation is CARGTSGGPGTDTQYF.

The chain is built from TRBV7-9 and TRBJ2-7; 9 bases are shared with TRBD1. The CDR3 runs to 17 residues. After removal of 1 base from V and 1 base from J, the junction contained 8 bases not matched to a gene. Germline loops: CDR1 SEHNR, CDR2 FQNEAQ (reference sequence). CDR3 loop: CASSLVAGTGYSYEQYF. In DNA, the CDR3 is TGTGCCAGCAGCTTAGTGGCCGGGACAGGGTATTCCTACGAGCAGTACTTC.

The chain employs TRBV10-3 and TRBJ2-7; tentatively, D is TRBD2 (6 bases). CDR3 length: 14 amino acids. Per germline, CDR1 ENHRY and CDR2 SYGVKD. V lost 6 bases and J lost 2, with 14 bases in between. The DNA for the CDR3 is TGTGCCATCAGCCGGGACCGCGGGACCTACGAGCAGTACTTC. Translation gives CAISRDRGTYEQYF.

The J gene is TRBJ2-7, the V gene TRBV3-1 (or the pseudogene TRBV3-2); tentatively, D is TRBD1 (6 bases). V lost 2 bases, J lost 5 bases, and 13 bases lay in between. Germline loops: CDR1 LGHDT, CDR2 YNNKEL (reference sequence). This CDR3 comprises 14 residues. Written as DNA, the CDR3 is TGTGCCAGCAGCCAACAAGGGGGTACCCACGAGCAGTACTTC. Its translation: CASSQQGGTHEQYF.

A single count supports this clone. V and J are TRBV19 and TRBJ2-7, with TRBD2 matching 8 bases. The junction had 2 bases not matched to a gene; V was cut back by 4 bases and J by 3 bases. This CDR3 spans 13 amino acids. From germline, CDR1 is LNHDA and CDR2 SQIVND (reference sequence). Here the CDR3 reads CASSNGRGYEQYF. The CDR3 DNA is TGTGCCAGTAGTAACGGGAGGGGCTACGAGCAGTACTTC.

This chain uses TRBV19 with TRBJ1-2; 10 nucleotides agree with TRBD1. The ends lost 7 bases at V and 0 bases at J; junction bases unmatched: 8. Germline loops: CDR1 LNHDA, CDR2 SQIVND (reference sequence). CDR3 size: 16 residues. This CDR3 is CASTPWTGGSNYGYTF. As DNA, the CDR3 is TGTGCCAGTACCCCCTGGACAGGGGGATCTAACTATGGCTACACCTTC.

This chain uses TRBV5-1 with TRBJ2-3; possibly TRBD2 for D (5 bases). V was trimmed by 3 bases and J by 6 bases, leaving 11 bases between them. Germline CDR1 SGHRS, CDR2 YFSETQ. The CDR3 is made up of 13 amino acids. The CDR3, as DNA: TGCGCCAGCAGCTCACTTCCGGGGGATACGCAGTATTTT. This sequence encodes CASSSLPGDTQYF.

For this clone: The sample contains more than one DNA sequence encoding this CDR3. This rearrangement joins TRBV7-2 to TRBJ1-3, with D maybe TRBD1 (5 bases). Trimming left V 8 bases short and J 6 bases short, with 11 bases between. Germline loops: CDR1 SGHTA, CDR2 FQGNSA. CDR3 length: 12 residues. The CDR3 nucleotides read TGTGCCAGCTCTCCGGGGGTAAACACCATATATTTT. Translation: CASSPGVNTIYF.

This clone was counted only a few times. CDR3 region: CASSQVGTDYNEQFF. The DNA for the CDR3 is TGCGCCAGCAGCCAAGTGGGGACAGACTACAATGAGCAGTTCTTC. The chain combines TRBV4-3 with TRBJ2-1; 7 nucleotides line up with TRBD1. Germline V gene lookup returns CDR1 LGHNA and CDR2 YSLEER. The CDR3 sequence is 15 residues long. Germline trimming cut 1 base from V and 3 bases from J; bases unmatched to any gene: 3.

J is TRBJ2-5 and V is TRBV5-1; D is possibly TRBD1 (5 bases). The CDR3 has 13 residues. V was pared by 1 base and J by 5 bases, with 9 bases between. In germline, CDR1 is SGHRS, CDR2 YFSETQ. The CDR3 sequence: CASSLTPGETQYF. As DNA, the CDR3 is TGCGCCAGCAGCTTGACCCCAGGGGAGACCCAGTACTTC.

This clone was picked up one time. CDR3 sequence (DNA): TGTGCCAGCAGCTTCATTGGCTCGGGGGGGACAAGCGATTCACCCCTCCACTTT. This encodes CASSFIGSGGTSDSPLHF. The genes are TRBV28 and TRBJ1-6; a possible D gene is TRBD1 (6 bases). The germline V gene encodes CDR1 MDHEN and CDR2 SYDVKM. The V and J ends lost 6 bases and 8 bases respectively, with 26 bases between them. This CDR3 spans 18 amino acids.

V usage is TRBV5-6 and J usage is TRBJ1-3, with D unresolved. The ends were cut back, 4 bases at V and 0 bases at J, with 5 bases in the middle. There are 13 residues in the CDR3. Germline CDR1 SGHDT, CDR2 YYEEEE. CDR3 residues: CASSSYSGNTIYF. The CDR3 DNA sequence: TGTGCCAGCAGCAGCTACTCTGGAAACACCATATATTTT.